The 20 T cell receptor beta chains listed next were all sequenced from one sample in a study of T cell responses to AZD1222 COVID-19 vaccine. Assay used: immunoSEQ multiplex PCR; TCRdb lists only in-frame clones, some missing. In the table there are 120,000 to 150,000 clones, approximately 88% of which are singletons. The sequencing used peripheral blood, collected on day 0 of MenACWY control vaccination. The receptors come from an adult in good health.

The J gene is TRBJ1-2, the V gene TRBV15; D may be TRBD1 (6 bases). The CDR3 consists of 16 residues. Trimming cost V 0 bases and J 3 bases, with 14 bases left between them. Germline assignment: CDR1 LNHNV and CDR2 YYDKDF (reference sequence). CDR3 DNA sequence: TGTGCCACCAGCAGAGATCTCGTACAGGGCGACTATGGCTACACCTTC. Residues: CATSRDLVQGDYGYTF.

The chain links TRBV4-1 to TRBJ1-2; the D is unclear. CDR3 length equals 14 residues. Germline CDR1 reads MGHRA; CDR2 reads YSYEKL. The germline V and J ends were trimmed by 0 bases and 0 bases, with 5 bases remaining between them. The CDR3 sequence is CASSQDLANYGYTF. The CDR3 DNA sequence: TGCGCCAGCAGCCAAGATTTGGCTAACTATGGCTACACCTTC.

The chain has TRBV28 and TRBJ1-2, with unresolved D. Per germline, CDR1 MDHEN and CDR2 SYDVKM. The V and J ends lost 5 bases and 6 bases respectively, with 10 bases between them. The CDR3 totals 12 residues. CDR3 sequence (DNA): TGTGCCAGCAGTAGGCGTATAGATGGCTACACCTTC. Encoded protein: CASSRRIDGYTF.

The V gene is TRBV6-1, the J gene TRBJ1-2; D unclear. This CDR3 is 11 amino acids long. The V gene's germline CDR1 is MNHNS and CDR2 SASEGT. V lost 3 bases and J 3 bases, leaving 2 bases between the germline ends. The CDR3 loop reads CASSEYYGYTF. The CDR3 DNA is TGTGCCAGCAGTGAGTACTATGGCTACACCTTC.

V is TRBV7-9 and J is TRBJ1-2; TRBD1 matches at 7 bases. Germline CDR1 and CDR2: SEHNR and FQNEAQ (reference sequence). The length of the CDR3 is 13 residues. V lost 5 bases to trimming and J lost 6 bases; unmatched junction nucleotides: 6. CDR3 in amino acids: CASSPGTADGYTF. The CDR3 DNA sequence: TGTGCCAGCAGCCCCGGGACAGCAGATGGCTACACCTTC.

The CDR3 region is CASSSGEPYEQYF. CDR3 in DNA: TGCGCCAGCAGCTCAGGTGAGCCCTACGAGCAGTACTTC. J is TRBJ2-7 and V is TRBV5-1, with unresolved D. The CDR3 sequence is 13 residues long. Germline V gene data show CDR1 as SGHRS and CDR2 as YFSETQ. V was cut by 3 bases and J by 2 bases, with 9 bases left in between.

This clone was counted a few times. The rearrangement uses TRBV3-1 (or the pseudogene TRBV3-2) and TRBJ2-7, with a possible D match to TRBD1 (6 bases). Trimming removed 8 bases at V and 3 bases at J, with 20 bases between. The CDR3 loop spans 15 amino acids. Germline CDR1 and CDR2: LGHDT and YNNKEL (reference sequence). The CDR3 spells CASSQQGQRSYEQYF. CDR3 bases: TGTGCCAGCTCCCAACAAGGACAGAGGAGCTACGAGCAGTACTTC.

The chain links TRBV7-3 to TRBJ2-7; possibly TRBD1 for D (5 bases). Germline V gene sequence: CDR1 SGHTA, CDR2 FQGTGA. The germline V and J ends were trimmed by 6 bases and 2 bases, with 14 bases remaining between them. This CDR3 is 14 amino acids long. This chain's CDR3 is CASSPTGGTYEQYF. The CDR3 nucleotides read TGTGCCAGCAGTCCCACAGGCGGCACCTACGAGCAGTACTTC.

The CDR3 loop is CAWILQGAAEAFF. The CDR3 coding sequence is TGTGCCTGGATTCTACAGGGGGCGGCTGAAGCTTTCTTT. The chain combines TRBV30 with TRBJ1-1, with TRBD1 matching over 9 bases. Germline V lookup: CDR1 GTSNPN, CDR2 SVGIG (reference sequence). V dropped 4 bases and J dropped 6; count of bases not matched to a gene: 6. The CDR3 contains 13 residues.

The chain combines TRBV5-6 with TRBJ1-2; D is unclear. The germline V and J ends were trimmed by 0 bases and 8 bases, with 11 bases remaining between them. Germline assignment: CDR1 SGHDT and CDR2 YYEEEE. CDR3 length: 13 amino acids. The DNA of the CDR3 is TGTGCCAGCAGCTTGGTCCTGGGTTCGGGCTACACCTTC. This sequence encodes CASSLVLGSGYTF.

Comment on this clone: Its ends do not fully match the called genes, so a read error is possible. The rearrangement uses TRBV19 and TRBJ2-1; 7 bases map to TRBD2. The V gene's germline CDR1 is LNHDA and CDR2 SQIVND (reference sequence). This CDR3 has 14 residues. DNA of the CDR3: TGTGCCAGTAGTTTAGAGGGAGGGGTTCCTGAGCAGTTCTTC. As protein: CASSLEGGVPEQFF.

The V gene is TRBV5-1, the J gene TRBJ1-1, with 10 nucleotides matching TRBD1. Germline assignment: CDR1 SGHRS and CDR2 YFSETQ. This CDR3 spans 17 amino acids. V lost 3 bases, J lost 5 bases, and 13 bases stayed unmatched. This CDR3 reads CASSWEVGQGGFTEAFF. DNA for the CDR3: TGCGCCAGCAGCTGGGAAGTCGGACAGGGGGGTTTTACTGAAGCTTTCTTT. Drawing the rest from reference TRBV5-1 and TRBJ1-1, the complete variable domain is KAGVTQTPRYLIKTRGQQVTLSCSPISGHRSVSWYQQTPGQGLQFLFEYFSETQRNKGNFPGRFSGRQFSNSRSEMNVSTLELGDSALYLCASSWEVGQGGFTEAFFGQGTRLTVV.

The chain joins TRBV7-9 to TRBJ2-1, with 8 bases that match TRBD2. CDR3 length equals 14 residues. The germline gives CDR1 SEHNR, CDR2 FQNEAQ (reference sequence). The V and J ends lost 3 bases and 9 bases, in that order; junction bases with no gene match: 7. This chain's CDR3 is CASSFISGIVEQFF. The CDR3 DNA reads TGTGCCAGCAGCTTTATTAGCGGGATCGTTGAGCAGTTCTTC.

The CDR3 region is CASSSRPLEQYF. For the CDR3, the DNA is TGTGCCAGCAGCTCGAGACCTCTAGAGCAGTACTTC. The V call is TRBV7-9, the J call TRBJ2-7, with unresolved D. CDR3 size: 12 residues. Germline V gene sequence: CDR1 SEHNR, CDR2 FQNEAQ (reference sequence). The V end was cut by 4 bases, the J end by 7 bases, with 11 bases between.

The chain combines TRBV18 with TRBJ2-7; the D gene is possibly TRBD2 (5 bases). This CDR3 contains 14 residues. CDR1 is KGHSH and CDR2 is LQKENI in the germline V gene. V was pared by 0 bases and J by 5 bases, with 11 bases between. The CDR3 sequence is CASSPPGSPNEQYF. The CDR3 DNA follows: TGTGCCAGCTCACCACCGGGGAGTCCTAACGAGCAGTACTTC.

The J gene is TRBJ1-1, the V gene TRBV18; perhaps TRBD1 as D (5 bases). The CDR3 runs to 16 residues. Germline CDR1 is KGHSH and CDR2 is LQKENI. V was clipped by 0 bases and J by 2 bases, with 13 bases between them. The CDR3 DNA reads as TGTGCCAGCTCACCACCGAGTCGGGGGGAAAACACTGAAGCTTTCTTT. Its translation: CASSPPSRGENTEAFF.

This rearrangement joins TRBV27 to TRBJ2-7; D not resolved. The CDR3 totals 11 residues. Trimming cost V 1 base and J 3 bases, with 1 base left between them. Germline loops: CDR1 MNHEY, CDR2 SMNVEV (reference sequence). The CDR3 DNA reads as TGTGCCAGCAGTTTATACTACGAGCAGTACTTC. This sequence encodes CASSLYYEQYF.

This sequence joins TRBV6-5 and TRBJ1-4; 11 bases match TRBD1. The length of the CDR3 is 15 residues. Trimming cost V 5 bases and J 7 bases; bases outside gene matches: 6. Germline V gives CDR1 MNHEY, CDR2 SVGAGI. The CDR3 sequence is CASSHLGTGGEKLFF. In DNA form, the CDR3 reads TGTGCCAGCAGTCACCTCGGGACAGGGGGTGAAAAACTGTTTTTT.

Here the CDR3 reads CASSLGLGELFF. The CDR3 DNA reads as TGTGCCAGCAGTTTAGGTTTGGGGGAGCTGTTTTTT. The chain recombines TRBV12-3 or TRBV12-4 with TRBJ2-2; no definite D call. Deletions cut 1 base from V and 8 bases from J, with 5 bases between. The CDR3 is made up of 12 amino acids.

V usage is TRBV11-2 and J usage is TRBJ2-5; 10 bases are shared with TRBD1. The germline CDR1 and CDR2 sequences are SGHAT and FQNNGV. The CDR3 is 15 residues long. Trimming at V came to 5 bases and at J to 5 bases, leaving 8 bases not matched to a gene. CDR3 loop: CASSQDRGRAETQYF. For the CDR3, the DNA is TGTGCCAGCAGCCAGGACAGGGGGAGGGCGGAGACCCAGTACTTC.